This T cell receptor (beta chain) was observed in a study of PD-1 blockade in mismatch repair-deficient tumors. Across the study: Patients had about a dozen mismatch repair-deficient cancer types, all previously treated and progressing.

Study outcomes and limitations: Tumor-resident clones, often absent from pretreatment blood, expanded after pembrolizumab and then contracted.

As concerns this clone: The antigen remains unidentified.

J gave up 2 bases and V 4 bases, and 12 bases lay outside the gene matches. Germline CDR1 and CDR2: SGDLS and YYNGEE. This CDR3 spans 16 amino acids. Assay used: immunoSEQ multiplex PCR; TCRdb lists only in-frame clones, some missing. The sample lists over 30,000 clones, approximately 80% occurring once. Mismatch repair deficiency was confirmed in all patients, by PCR or immunohistochemistry. The TCR-sequenced patients were a few responders to pembrolizumab. The sequencing used PBMCs, collected 6 to 7 weeks after starting pembrolizumab. This sequence originates from an adult with mismatch repair-deficient cancer. V is TRBV9 and J is TRBJ2-7; 7 bases map to TRBD1. CDR3 bases: TGTGCCAGCAGCCCACAGGGGAAACTACCTACCTACGAGCAGTACTTC. Amino acids: CASSPQGKLPTYEQYF.